This T cell receptor beta chain was recovered during a study of blood T cell repertoires in COVID-19. Study context: Researchers got acute and convalescent COVID-19 samples from the United States, Italy and Spain.

V was pared by 7 bases and J by 10 bases, with 16 bases between. The CDR3 loop spans 12 amino acids. CDR1 is MNHEY and CDR2 is SVGAGI in the germline V gene. The data were produced by immunoSEQ multiplex PCR, yet TCRdb's version contains in-frame clones alone and is incomplete. There are 400,000 to 550,000 clones in the sample; roughly 85% occur only once, and roughly 1.9% lies in the top ten. Sequencing used PBMCs or T cells enriched from blood (not recorded which). V gene TRBV6-5 combines with J gene TRBJ1-2, with D uncertain. The source of this sequence is a woman younger than 35 with acute COVID-19. The CDR3 loop is CASTYLGGSYTF. CDR3 coding DNA: TGTGCCAGCACTTATCTTGGCGGGTCCTACACCTTC.